Listed below are T cell receptor beta chains from one sample, sequenced in a study of CD8 T cells in ankylosing spondylitis. Via MiXCR, TCRdb re-called the 5' RACE reads, giving one row per CDR3 protein. The table shows roughly 100,000 distinct CDR3 sequences, with roughly 8.7% occurring only once. Sequencing was performed on blood, either unsorted or a sorted T cell fraction (not recorded which). Receptors originate from a male donor with ankylosing spondylitis or in good health (not recorded which). CDR3s include the opening cysteine and the closing phenylalanine or tryptophan.

v_gene	j_gene	CDR3aa
TRBV5-8	TRBJ1-6	CASSFYRDNSPLHF
TRBV5-5	TRBJ1-1	CASSWEQGVNTEAFF
TRBV19	TRBJ1-1	CASMLGGGTEAFF
TRBV20-1	TRBJ2-1	CSARDLNEQFF
TRBV7-9	TRBJ2-3	CASTSSDLLTTDTQYF
TRBV12-3/TRBV12-4	TRBJ2-5	CASTHERAYQETQYF
TRBV20-1	TRBJ1-1	CSASDRGNTEAFF
TRBV9	TRBJ2-1	CASSVGRVFYNEQFF
TRBV20-1	TRBJ2-7	CSASTDPYEQYF
TRBV7-2	TRBJ2-3	CASSRDSPISRVDTQYF
TRBV4-2	TRBJ2-7	CASSQGRSLGEQYF
TRBV7-3	TRBJ2-2	CASSFGQDTGELFF
TRBV7-2	TRBJ1-6	CASSLEGSYNSPLHF
TRBV4-3	TRBJ1-2	CASSQDSARGGYGYTF
TRBV9	TRBJ1-5	CASSPLDRINQPQHF
TRBV29-1	TRBJ2-3	CSVGGTLRNTQYF
TRBV3-1	TRBJ2-3	CASSPGQGGADTQYF
TRBV3-1	TRBJ1-1	CASSQGLGTDTEAF
TRBV13	TRBJ2-3	CASSLGGERHSTDTQYF
TRBV5-1	TRBJ1-2	CASSQENYGYTF
TRBV20-1	TRBJ1-4	CSARDLGARGEKLFF
TRBV9	TRBJ2-2	CASSPRGLSNTGELFF
TRBV7-2	TRBJ1-3	CASSPRVFGNTIYF
TRBV11-3	TRBJ2-1	CASSLVLAGTNEQFF
TRBV5-1	TRBJ2-1	CASSWPETSANEQFF
TRBV5-1	TRBJ1-2	CASSLRFQGGYTF
TRBV20-1	TRBJ2-7	CSMGQPGYEQYF
TRBV6-5	TRBJ1-5	CASSYSQAGQPQHF
TRBV7-2	TRBJ2-5	CASSLARSAGQETQYF
TRBV6-2/TRBV6-3	TRBJ2-7	CASSYSRQGVERSYEQYF
TRBV20-1	TRBJ2-7	CSATDINSYEQYF
TRBV7-2	TRBJ2-7	CASSSTLLATGSEQYF
TRBV6-5	TRBJ2-7	CASSYSTPGYEQYF
TRBV20-1	TRBJ2-5	CSARTEETQYF
TRBV20-1	TRBJ2-3	CSAPNQGSTDTQYF
TRBV11-2	TRBJ1-4	CASSSLRGLNEKLFF
TRBV5-6	TRBJ2-1	CASSLEGQRIFYNEQFF
TRBV7-6	TRBJ2-5	CASRERTEGGETQYF
TRBV7-2	TRBJ2-1	CALYRGGGLQFF
TRBV7-3	TRBJ2-7	CASSLSGQGSYEQYF
TRBV24-1	TRBJ1-5	CATSDSIGSGGDQPQHF
TRBV20-1	TRBJ2-5	CSAGGQETQYF
TRBV9	TRBJ2-1	CASSDRLAGDNNEQFF
TRBV6-1	TRBJ2-7	CASSTEAEVVYEQYF
TRBV11-3	TRBJ2-2	CASSSLGGANTGELFF
TRBV11-2	TRBJ2-3	CASSPQLSTSGRRSTDTQYF
TRBV4-1	TRBJ2-1	CASSQGPASGRGNEQFF
TRBV7-3	TRBJ2-7	CASSLTPGLGYEQYF
TRBV6-2/TRBV6-3	TRBJ2-4	CASSYAYRENIQYF
TRBV20-1	TRBJ2-1	CSARRGTFSWQFF
TRBV7-2	TRBJ2-2	CASSTRTSRATGELFF
TRBV6-4	TRBJ2-1	CASISSGVCYNEQFF
TRBV20-1	TRBJ2-7	CSAKAGGPSYEQYF
TRBV10-3	TRBJ1-1	CAISPLNTEAFF
TRBV7-8	TRBJ2-3	CASSVTSPTDTQYF